The 17 T cell receptor beta chains listed next were all sequenced from one sample in a study of control samples from healthy donors and cancer patients. Repertoires were generated with immunoSEQ multiplex PCR, while TCRdb's copy carries only in-frame clones and drops some. The sample has around 120,000 clones; roughly nine tenths are singletons. The specimen was blood. The source is a woman aged 18-29 years in good health.

The chain joins TRBV2 to TRBJ1-1; no clear D gene. Germline CDR1 SNHLY, CDR2 FYNNEI. The CDR3 extends over 13 amino acids. Trimming stripped 7 bases from V and 4 bases from J, with 13 bases between. Here the CDR3 reads CASTLRRSTEAFF. CDR3 DNA sequence: TGTGCCAGCACTCTTCGGCGAAGCACTGAAGCTTTCTTT.

This clone is classed as large. The chain carries TRBV7-8 and TRBJ2-7, with 14 nucleotides matching TRBD2. The CDR3 sequence is 16 residues long. CDR1 SGHVS and CDR2 FQNEAQ come from the germline V gene. The V segment lost 9 bases and the J segment 3 bases; nucleotides outside the gene matches: 10. This CDR3 is CASMGTSGGWFYEQYF. CDR3 coding DNA: TGTGCCAGTATGGGGACTAGCGGGGGATGGTTCTACGAGCAGTACTTC.

V gene TRBV5-1 combines with J gene TRBJ2-5, with TRBD2 matching 10 bases. Trimming cost V 2 bases and J 5 bases; bases outside gene matches: 3. The V gene's germline CDR1 is SGHRS and CDR2 YFSETQ. This CDR3 region has 14 residues. The CDR3 protein is CASSLIAGGETQYF. As DNA, the CDR3 is TGCGCCAGCAGCTTAATAGCGGGGGGCGAGACCCAGTACTTC.

V and J are TRBV10-1 and TRBJ2-1; 10 bases fit TRBD1. V lost 1 base and J lost 5; bases outside the gene matches: 8. Germline V lookup: CDR1 WNHNN, CDR2 SYGVQD (reference sequence). CDR3 length: 17 residues. CDR3 region: CASSEFSGTGAHNEQFF. In nucleotides, the CDR3 is TGCGCCAGCAGTGAGTTTTCCGGGACAGGGGCCCACAATGAGCAGTTCTTC.

The genes are TRBV24-1 and TRBJ2-2, with 10 bases matching TRBD2. The CDR3 spans 18 residues. Trimming took 5 bases from V and 2 from J; bases not matched to a gene: 10. Looked up from germline, CDR1 is KGHDR and CDR2 is SFDVKD. The CDR3 nucleotides read TGTGCCACCAGTGCGCTAGCGGGAGTGGGTTTAAACACCGGGGAGCTGTTTTTT. The encoded protein is CATSALAGVGLNTGELFF.

CDR3 DNA: TGTGCCAGCACCCCGGACACTGCCTACGAGCAGTACTTC. It codes for CASTPDTAYEQYF. This sequence joins TRBV12-3 or TRBV12-4 and TRBJ2-7, with D possibly being TRBD1 (5 bases). Trimming shortened V by 7 bases and J by 2 bases, and 12 bases separated the two germline ends. This CDR3 region has 13 residues.

J is TRBJ2-1 and V is TRBV5-1; D uncertain. V lost 0 bases, J lost 11 bases, and 9 bases lay in between. This CDR3 spans 12 amino acids. CDR1 is SGHRS, CDR2 YFSETQ, per germline. CDR3 sequence (DNA): TGCGCCAGCAGCTTGGGTGGGATAAAGCAGTTCTTC. Its translation: CASSLGGIKQFF.

This clone appeared once. This sequence joins TRBV6-5 and TRBJ2-7, with 10 bases fitting TRBD2. The CDR3 is 16 amino acids. V trimming: 3 bases; J trimming: 6 bases; junction bases outside the gene matches: 11. CDR1 and CDR2 from the germline V gene are MNHEY and SVGAGI. The CDR3 nucleotides are TGTGCCAGCAGTTATTCAAGCGGGAGGGCACAAAGCGAGCAGTACTTC. As protein: CASSYSSGRAQSEQYF.

The CDR3 loop reads CASGLVSNTGTDVNYGYTF. For the CDR3, the DNA is TGTGCTAGTGGTTTGGTATCTAATACTGGGACAGATGTTAACTATGGCTACACCTTC. The rearrangement links TRBV12-5 to TRBJ1-2; 7 nucleotides align to TRBD1. Unmatched junction bases numbered 14, after V lost 0 bases and J lost 1 base. CDR3 size: 19 residues. CDR1 LGHNT and CDR2 FRNRAP come from the germline V gene. Drawing the rest from reference TRBV12-5 and TRBJ1-2, the complete variable domain is DARVTQTPRHKVTEMGQEVTMRCQPILGHNTVFWYRQTMMQGLELLAYFRNRAPLDDSGMPKDRFSAEMPDATLATLKIQPSEPRDSAVYFCASGLVSNTGTDVNYGYTFGSGTRLTVV.

The chain has TRBV12-3 or TRBV12-4 and TRBJ1-1; 7 nucleotides line up with TRBD1. This CDR3 contains 13 residues. V lost 6 bases, J lost 3 bases, and 4 bases stayed unmatched. In DNA, the CDR3 is TGTGCCAGCAGGACAGGGCGGGACACTGAAGCTTTCTTT. Translated: CASRTGRDTEAFF.

The V call is TRBV7-2, the J call TRBJ2-2; 7 nucleotides match TRBD2. J was trimmed by 5 bases and V by 2 bases; bases with no gene match: 5. The CDR3 consists of 15 residues. Germline CDR1 and CDR2: SGHTA and FQGNSA. The CDR3 sequence: CASSLRTSITGELFF. CDR3 DNA: TGTGCCAGCAGCTTAAGGACTAGTATAACCGGGGAGCTGTTTTTT.

The chain joins TRBV19 to TRBJ2-2; 7 bases map to TRBD1. The CDR3 runs to 15 residues. The trim removed 3 bases at V and 1 base at J, leaving 2 bases unmatched. In germline, CDR1 is LNHDA, CDR2 SQIVND (reference sequence). CDR3 bases: TGTGCCAGTAGTATCGGGACAGAGAACACCGGGGAGCTGTTTTTT. Amino acids: CASSIGTENTGELFF.

In DNA form, the CDR3 reads TGCGCCAGCAGCTTGGTCAGCGGGGAAGGCAATGAGCAGTTCTTC. Amino acid sequence: CASSLVSGEGNEQFF. The rearrangement uses TRBV5-1 and TRBJ2-1; 7 bases agree with TRBD2. The CDR3 is made up of 15 amino acids. Germline V gene data show CDR1 as SGHRS and CDR2 as YFSETQ. Trimming removed 0 bases from V and 6 bases from J; junction bases left unmatched: 6.

The rearrangement uses TRBV4-3 and TRBJ2-3, with TRBD2 matching 12 bases. Germline trimming cut 0 bases from V and 6 bases from J; bases unmatched to any gene: 13. Per germline, CDR1 LGHNA and CDR2 YSLEER. The CDR3 sequence is 19 residues long. CDR3 DNA: TGCGCCAGCAGCCAAGATTTTGCGACTAGCGGGAGTCGGCGGGATACGCAGTATTTT. It translates to CASSQDFATSGSRRDTQYF.

CDR3 sequence (DNA): TGTGCCACAGCCACGAACACCGGGGAGCTGTTTTTT. Amino acid sequence: CATATNTGELFF. The chain employs TRBV11-2 and TRBJ2-2; D gene uncertain. The CDR3 is 12 residues long. Trimming stripped 10 bases from V and 0 bases from J, with 6 bases between. The germline V gene has CDR1 SGHAT and CDR2 FQNNGV. The complete variable domain, with remaining parts taken from reference TRBV11-2 and TRBJ2-2, reads EAGVAQSPRYKIIEKRQSVAFWCNPISGHATLYWYQQILGQGPKLLIQFQNNGVVDDSQLPKDRFSAERLKGVDSTLKIQPAKLEDSAVYLCATATNTGELFFGEGSRLTVL.

The J gene is TRBJ2-7, the V gene TRBV27, with TRBD1 matching over 9 bases. The CDR3 has 15 residues. The V gene's germline CDR1 is MNHEY and CDR2 SMNVEV (reference sequence). Losses at the gene ends were 5 bases for V and 3 bases for J; bases not matched to a gene: 8. For the CDR3, the DNA is TGTGCCAGCAGTACCGCCGGGACAGGGATCTACGAGCAGTACTTC. Amino acid sequence: CASSTAGTGIYEQYF.

V usage is TRBV18 and J usage is TRBJ2-6, with no clear D. Germline lookup yields CDR1 KGHSH and CDR2 LQKENI. V lost 3 bases to trimming and J lost 1 base, with 7 bases between them. The CDR3 sequence is 15 residues long. The CDR3 loop is CASSPQLSGANVLTF. The CDR3 DNA sequence: TGTGCCAGCTCACCCCAACTATCTGGGGCCAACGTCCTGACTTTC.